The present entry profiles one T cell receptor beta chain with its context. This record belongs to a study of shared clonotypes between healthy human individuals. Generated by immunoSEQ multiplex PCR, the TCRdb table keeps only in-frame clones and is missing some. The table lists 600,000 to 800,000 clones, roughly 72% of them singletons. There are 16 residues in the CDR3. Looked up from germline, CDR1 is MRHNA and CDR2 is SNTAGT. The junction had 8 bases not matched to a gene; V was cut back by 5 bases and J by 5 bases. The sequenced material came from memory CD4+ T cells sorted from blood. Documented subset: CD45RA-negative fraction. V and J are TRBV6-4 and TRBJ2-5; 13 nucleotides match TRBD2. This clonotype was sampled from a woman aged 30 to 39 in good health. The CDR3 loop reads CASSFGLAGAGETQYF. The CDR3 DNA reads TGTGCCAGCAGTTTTGGACTAGCGGGAGCCGGGGAGACCCAGTACTTC.